This T cell receptor beta chain is drawn from a study of T cell clones after liver transplantation. In the study overall: Graft-donor-reactive sequences were compared with third-party-reactive TCRbeta sequences from pre-transplant mixed lymphocyte reactions. At least one year of complete immunosuppression withdrawal without enzymes over twice normal defined tolerance.

TCRdb's table, derived via immunoSEQ multiplex PCR, lists solely in-frame clones and lacks some. The repertoire includes some 80,000 clones, about 85% of them detected once, and around 2% sits in the top ten. Concerning this clone itself: No antigen is known for it.

General study findings and limits: Graft donor-reactive T cells may have migrated into the graft rather than being deleted.

The source was CD4+ T cells from blood, collected around 50 months after liver transplant. The clonotype comes from a human patient who received a liver transplant. The graft donor may account for some of the T cells.

CDR3 sequence: CASSPVRAGRTGELFF. DNA for the CDR3: TGTGCCAGCAGCCCAGTACGGGCAGGGAGGACCGGGGAGCTGTTTTTT. J is TRBJ2-2 and V is TRBV5-4; D is possibly TRBD2 (6 bases). Per germline, CDR1 SGHNT and CDR2 YYREEE (reference sequence). Trimming stripped 4 bases from V and 5 bases from J, with 18 bases between. There are 16 residues in the CDR3.